This T cell receptor (beta chain) was recovered during a study of T cells in Graves' hyperthyroidism and ophthalmopathy. Ten or more counts support this clonotype. The antigen is not known. What was amplified from RNA transcripts were TCR beta CDR3 regions. With the HTBI primer set, the TCR CDR3 went through a first round of RT-PCR. MiXCR was run by TCRdb on the multiplex PCR reads, yielding one entry per CDR3 protein. The data show more than 500,000 distinct CDR3 sequences, with 14% to 15% seen just once and approximately 4.2% held by the top ten. Clinicians diagnosed patients from clinical symptoms, serum thyroxine and TRAb, thyroid ultrasound and orbital computed tomography. General study results and limits: The blood repertoire included most of the expanded thyroid clonotypes above 0.001.

Germline V gene lookup returns CDR1 MDHEN and CDR2 SYDVKM. This CDR3 spans 21 amino acids. Trimming took 5 bases from V and 2 from J, leaving 33 bases between them. The rearrangement uses TRBV28 and TRBJ1-2; a weak D match, TRBD1 (6 bases). Material for sequencing was blood. This TCR derives from a woman aged 40 to 49 with Graves' ophthalmopathy. The CDR3 DNA is TGTGCCAGCAGTAACTTAGAGGCCCACCGCTTCCGGGACACATGGAACTATGGCTACACCTTC. Protein product: CASSNLEAHRFRDTWNYGYTF.